These 28 T cell receptor beta chains were sequenced from one sample in a study of T cells in Graves' hyperthyroidism and ophthalmopathy. TCR beta CDR3 regions were amplified from RNA. RT-PCR in the first round (using the HTBI primer set) targeted the TCR CDR3. TCRdb itself ran the multiplex PCR reads through MiXCR, one entry per CDR3 protein. The data contain about 660,000 distinct CDR3 sequences, 45% of them seen just once; the ten biggest clones take up roughly 6.5%. Material: peripheral blood or thyroid tissue (not recorded which). These receptors came from an adult man with Graves' disease, either hyperthyroidism or ophthalmopathy (not recorded which).

The rearrangement links TRBV6-5 to TRBJ1-1, with 7 bases that match TRBD1. The CDR3 length is 14 residues. Germline lookup yields CDR1 MNHEY and CDR2 SVGAGI. The J segment lost 4 bases and the V segment lost 2 bases, leaving 4 bases of the junction unmatched. The CDR3 DNA is TGTGCCAGCAGTTACGAAGGGGGCAGCACTGAAGCTTTCTTT. It translates to CASSYEGGSTEAFF.

This clonotype was seen a handful of times. The genes are TRBV5-8 and TRBJ1-1; a possible D gene is TRBD1 (5 bases). Trimming shortened V by 5 bases and J by 3 bases, and 17 bases separated the two germline ends. The CDR3 has 15 amino acids. Germline CDR1 SGHTS, CDR2 YDEGEE. CDR3: CASSIKPRGDTEAFF. The DNA of the CDR3 is TGTGCCAGCAGTATAAAACCACGGGGGGACACTGAAGCTTTCTTT.

In the case of this clonotype: An end of the junction does not agree with germline; a read error may underlie this. The chain has TRBV11-2 and TRBJ2-5; the match to TRBD2 covers 8 bases. The CDR3 totals 20 residues. The germline V gene has CDR1 SGHAT and CDR2 FQNNGV. This chain's CDR3 is CASSQDRFTAVSGVAETQYF. CDR3 nucleotide sequence: TGCGCCAGCAGCCAAGATCGTTTTACGGCGGTTAGCGGGGTTGCGGAGACCCAGTACTTC.

This chain links TRBV5-1 with TRBJ1-2; D remains unclear. Germline V gene data show CDR1 as SGHRS and CDR2 as YFSETQ. V was pared by 5 bases and J by 1 base, with 12 bases between. This CDR3 is 14 amino acids long. In DNA, the CDR3 is TGCGCCAGCAGATTGACACCCTATAACTATGGCTACACCTTC. Protein product: CASRLTPYNYGYTF.

This clonotype appeared once. The CDR3 DNA sequence: TGTGCCAGCAGCCAACAGCCAGTCAACTATGGCTACACCTTC. Its protein is CASSQQPVNYGYTF. The genes are TRBV9 and TRBJ1-2; D is unresolved. V was shortened by 4 bases and J by 2 bases, with 12 bases between the two germline ends. The germline V gene encodes CDR1 SGDLS and CDR2 YYNGEE. CDR3 size: 14 residues.

This clonotype was seen repeatedly, ten times or more. This rearrangement joins TRBV2 to TRBJ1-5; no firm D call. The CDR3 covers 13 residues. The germline gives CDR1 SNHLY, CDR2 FYNNEI. V lost 7 bases, J lost 3 bases, and 10 bases lay in between. The CDR3 region is CASMAADNQPQHF. CDR3 sequence (DNA): TGTGCCAGCATGGCCGCGGACAATCAGCCCCAGCATTTT.

This clonotype was picked up a small number of times. The chain combines TRBV10-3 with TRBJ1-2; 7 bases agree with TRBD1. Trimming cost V 10 bases and J 3 bases; bases outside gene matches: 11. This CDR3 comprises 14 residues. The germline gives CDR1 ENHRY, CDR2 SYGVKD. The chain's CDR3 is CASRRAGGDYGYTF. The CDR3 bases are TGTGCCAGCAGGCGAGCAGGGGGGGACTATGGCTACACCTTC.

This clonotype was counted at least ten times. This rearrangement joins TRBV29-1 to TRBJ1-1; 8 nucleotides agree with TRBD1. The ends lost 4 bases at V and 1 base at J; junction bases unmatched: 5. Per germline, CDR1 SQVTM and CDR2 ANQGSEA. The CDR3 totals 14 residues. The CDR3 loop is CSVGAGGGNTEAFF. CDR3 nucleotides: TGCAGCGTTGGGGCAGGGGGCGGGAACACTGAAGCTTTCTTT.

The rearrangement links TRBV24-1 to TRBJ1-2; TRBD1 might be the D (5 bases). The CDR3 is made up of 13 amino acids. Germline assignment: CDR1 KGHDR and CDR2 SFDVKD. Trimming removed 5 bases at V and 3 bases at J, with 9 bases between. This CDR3 is CATSGQGDYGYTF. CDR3 coding DNA: TGTGCCACCAGTGGGCAGGGCGACTATGGCTACACCTTC.

This clonotype appeared many times. The V call is TRBV20-1, the J call TRBJ2-7; 10 bases are shared with TRBD1. The J segment lost 5 bases and the V segment lost 0 bases, leaving 7 bases of the junction unmatched. The length of the CDR3 is 15 residues. Germline V gene lookup returns CDR1 DFQATT and CDR2 SNEGSKA (reference sequence). The CDR3 loop is CSARDRGQGNDEQYF. The CDR3 DNA reads TGCAGTGCTAGAGATCGGGGACAGGGGAATGACGAGCAGTACTTC.

The chain carries TRBV7-2 and TRBJ2-5; possible D gene TRBD1, 5 bases. Germline CDR1 is SGHTA and CDR2 is FQGNSA. Between the trimmed V and J ends, which lost 2 bases and 1 base, there was a span of 8 bases. There are 14 residues in the CDR3. The CDR3 region has the DNA TGTGCCAGCAGCTTATACAGGAGCCAAGAGACCCAGTACTTC. It is translated as CASSLYRSQETQYF.

V is TRBV24-1 and J is TRBJ2-5; 7 bases are a match to TRBD2. The junction had 13 bases not matched to a gene; V was cut back by 5 bases and J by 2 bases. Germline CDR1 and CDR2: KGHDR and SFDVKD. This CDR3 spans 17 amino acids. The CDR3 nucleotides are TGTGCCACCAGTGCTAGCCCACCAGCGGGAAGGCAAGAGACCCAGTACTTC. Translated: CATSASPPAGRQETQYF.

This clonotype was found once. This chain connects TRBV2 to TRBJ2-7, with 11 nucleotides matching TRBD2. The V segment lost 4 bases and the J segment 3 bases; nucleotides outside the gene matches: 8. The CDR3 covers 16 residues. Germline CDR1 and CDR2: SNHLY and FYNNEI. The CDR3 DNA sequence: TGTGCCAGCAGTGTTGAGCGGACTAGCGGGTTCTACGAGCAGTACTTC. Translation gives CASSVERTSGFYEQYF.

The chain has TRBV6-6 and TRBJ2-7, with D unresolved. From germline, CDR1 is MNHNY and CDR2 SVGAGI (reference sequence). The V and J ends lost 5 bases and 3 bases respectively, with 20 bases between them. The CDR3 consists of 16 residues. CDR3 DNA sequence: TGTGCCAGCAGTCACCGCGGACGCCCGAAGGTCTACGAGCAGTACTTC. It is translated as CASSHRGRPKVYEQYF.

This clonotype was detected many times. The rearrangement links TRBV7-2 to TRBJ2-5; TRBD1 matches 7 bases. Trimming removed 5 bases from V and 0 bases from J; junction bases left unmatched: 3. The germline gives CDR1 SGHTA, CDR2 FQGNSA. This CDR3 region has 14 residues. The CDR3 DNA reads TGTGCCAGCAGCCGAGACAGGGACCAAGAGACCCAGTACTTC. As protein: CASSRDRDQETQYF.

This clonotype was found many times. This chain links TRBV7-9 with TRBJ1-1; no firm D call. V lost 4 bases and J 7 bases, leaving 16 bases between the germline ends. The germline gives CDR1 SEHNR, CDR2 FQNEAQ (reference sequence). The CDR3 covers 14 residues. The CDR3 loop reads CASSSTTTRGEAFF. The CDR3 nucleotides are TGTGCCAGCAGCTCCACCACGACGCGGGGTGAAGCTTTCTTT.

This chain links TRBV7-3 with TRBJ2-7, with unresolved D. V was clipped by 0 bases and J by 4 bases, with 7 bases between them. This CDR3 spans 13 amino acids. Germline CDR1 reads SGHTA; CDR2 reads FQGTGA. As DNA, the CDR3 is TGTGCCAGCAGCTTAACTTGGGCTTACGAGCAGTACTTC. This encodes CASSLTWAYEQYF.

This clonotype was seen ten or more times. The rearrangement uses TRBV7-8 and TRBJ1-4; unclear D gene. This CDR3 contains 11 residues. Germline V CDR1 and CDR2: SGHVS, FQNEAQ. V lost 1 base, J lost 6 bases, and 0 bases lay in between. The chain's CDR3 is CASSLDEKLFF. In DNA form, the CDR3 reads TGTGCCAGCAGCTTAGATGAAAAACTGTTTTTT.

This clonotype was observed many times. The chain combines TRBV29-1 with TRBJ1-3, with a tentative D call TRBD1 (5 bases). The CDR3 extends over 13 amino acids. Trimming left V 7 bases short and J 1 base short, with 11 bases between. Germline CDR1 and CDR2: SQVTM and ANQGSEA. CDR3 nucleotides: TGCAGCGCGACAGTCTCGTCTGGAAACACCATATATTTT. Protein sequence: CSATVSSGNTIYF.

This clonotype appeared many times. The chain combines TRBV7-8 with TRBJ2-7; tentative D call: TRBD1 (5 bases). Germline V gene sequence: CDR1 SGHVS, CDR2 FQNEAQ. The CDR3 sequence is 13 residues long. Deletions cut 1 base from V and 4 bases from J, with 8 bases between. The CDR3 region has the DNA TGTGCCAGCAGCTTAGGACAGATATACGAGCAGTACTTC. Amino acid sequence: CASSLGQIYEQYF.

This clonotype occurred many times. The chain is built from TRBV6-5 and TRBJ1-1; D possibly corresponds to TRBD1 (6 bases). Trimming cost V 2 bases and J 1 base, with 8 bases left between them. Germline CDR1 MNHEY, CDR2 SVGAGI. This CDR3 comprises 14 residues. The CDR3 DNA sequence: TGTGCCAGCAGTTACGGGACACCGAACACTGAAGCTTTCTTT. The encoded protein is CASSYGTPNTEAFF.

V and J are TRBV15 and TRBJ1-1; no definite D call. Germline CDR1 LNHNV, CDR2 YYDKDF (reference sequence). Between the trimmed V and J ends, which lost 6 bases and 11 bases, there was a span of 7 bases. The CDR3 consists of 9 residues. The CDR3 DNA follows: TGTGCCACCAGTCCCCGGGCTTTCTTT. Translation gives CATSPRAFF.

This clonotype was observed at least ten times. Germline is not matched at one junction end, which may reflect a read error. V is TRBV2 and J is TRBJ2-7; the match to TRBD1 covers 9 bases. CDR1 SNHLY and CDR2 FYNNEI come from the germline V gene. CDR3 size: 14 residues. The chain's CDR3 is CASGEDRGPYEQYF. CDR3 coding DNA: TGTGCCAGCGGTGAGGACAGGGGTCCCTACGAGCAGTACTTC.

The V call is TRBV5-1, the J call TRBJ1-1, with 10 positions matching TRBD1. Losses at the gene ends were 3 bases for V and 5 bases for J; bases not matched to a gene: 7. Germline CDR1 reads SGHRS; CDR2 reads YFSETQ. The length of the CDR3 is 15 residues. CDR3 protein: CASSSGDRGRTEAFF. The DNA of the CDR3 is TGCGCCAGCAGCTCGGGCGACAGGGGGCGGACTGAAGCTTTCTTT.

As concerns this clonotype: This may be a read error, as it is one base from a much larger clone. The gene calls are TRBV7-9 and TRBJ2-7; 9 nucleotides match TRBD2. There are 16 residues in the CDR3. Germline CDR1 reads SEHNR; CDR2 reads FQNEAQ (reference sequence). This CDR3 reads CARSLGRASGTVEQYF. CDR3 bases: TGTGCCCGCAGCTTAGGGCGCGCTAGCGGGACGGTCGAGCAGTACTTC.

The chain is built from TRBV24-1 and TRBJ1-5, with 9 bases that match TRBD1. Trimming removed 5 bases from V and 6 bases from J; junction bases left unmatched: 1. The V gene's germline CDR1 is KGHDR and CDR2 SFDVKD. The CDR3 runs 13 residues. The CDR3 region has the DNA TGTGCCACCAGTGGACAGGGGGGTCAGCCCCAGCATTTT. Translating gives CATSGQGGQPQHF.

This chain links TRBV12-3 or TRBV12-4 with TRBJ1-4; D is perhaps TRBD1 (5 bases). Trimming shortened V by 6 bases and J by 5 bases, and 16 bases separated the two germline ends. This CDR3 spans 15 amino acids. This chain's CDR3 is CASRPSGGLNEKLFF. CDR3 sequence (DNA): TGTGCCAGCAGACCGTCCGGGGGTTTAAATGAAAAACTGTTTTTT.

The chain employs TRBV10-3 and TRBJ1-1, with D perhaps matching TRBD1 (5 bases). V was cut by 6 bases and J by 3 bases, with 8 bases left in between. Per germline, CDR1 ENHRY and CDR2 SYGVKD. CDR3 length: 12 amino acids. Here the CDR3 DNA reads TGTGCCATCAGGGACATATACACTGAAGCTTTCTTT. Its translation: CAIRDIYTEAFF.